The T cell receptor (beta chain) under discussion was sequenced for a study of post-analysis software for immune sequencing data. On the study more broadly: As for disease course, relapsing-remitting, secondary progressive and progressive-relapsing multiple sclerosis were all included. Whole-study results and caveats: In patients, TRBV5-6, TRBV5-1 and TRBV20-1 belonged to 4 or 5 TRBV segments found more frequently than in controls.

Carried by the TCR beta cDNA libraries were unique molecular identifiers. Some 500,000 cDNA molecules were obtained from 1 to 10 million T cells. TCRdb recomputed calls from the PCR reads with MiXCR, one row per CDR3 protein. The profile shows approximately 730,000 distinct CDR3 sequences, around 42% of them singletons. In its sample, this clonotype was seen a few times. Its matching antigen is unknown. The V gene's germline CDR1 is DFQATT and CDR2 SNEGSKA (reference sequence). The length of the CDR3 is 17 residues. After removal of 0 bases from V and 6 bases from J, the junction contained 13 bases not matched to a gene.

The clonotype originates from a girl between 10 and 17 years old with multiple sclerosis. The chain recombines TRBV20-1 with TRBJ2-3; 9 nucleotides agree with TRBD2. Specimen: blood. The CDR3 loop reads CSARDPPLRLAGDTQYF. CDR3 nucleotides: TGCAGTGCTAGAGATCCTCCCTTGCGGCTAGCGGGGGATACGCAGTATTTT.